A selection of T cell receptor beta chains follows, all from one sample in a study of T cell repertoires in cytomegalovirus infection. TCRdb analysed the reads with MiXCR anew, one entry per CDR3 protein. The data contain hundreds of thousands of distinct CDR3 sequences, less than 20% of them singletons. Sample: PBMCs. These receptors originate from a human donor in good health (CMV status not recorded). Some clones in this sample may be carry-over from other donors' samples. The CDR3 runs from the conserved cysteine through the conserved F or W.

TRBV6-6	TRBJ1-2	CASSQGEPGIGYTF
TRBV18	TRBJ2-5	CASSPLFLEETQYF
TRBV7-9	TRBJ2-2	CASSLGTAKNTGELFF
TRBV12-3/TRBV12-4	TRBJ2-1	CASSITINGLAGYEQFF
TRBV7-6	TRBJ1-6	CASSSQGTDMGTPLHF
TRBV7-2	TRBJ2-7	CASSLGSWAYEQYF
TRBV7-8	TRBJ2-5	CASSFSQASGRGPTGTQYF
TRBV10-3	TRBJ1-5	CAIRPQGALLQPQHF
TRBV11-2	TRBJ2-2	CASSLIRGPTGELFF
TRBV12-3/TRBV12-4	TRBJ1-1	CASRTEMNTEAFF
TRBV19	TRBJ1-5	CASSAGWGADQPQHF
TRBV7-8	TRBJ2-4	CASSLKGRQYF
TRBV28	TRBJ1-4	CASKTPGMGEKLFF
TRBV7-2	TRBJ1-6	CASSFTGTGSPLHF
TRBV7-2	TRBJ2-7	CASSPTGTSSYEQYF
TRBV7-9	TRBJ2-3	CASSIGLAGGGDTQYF
TRBV28	TRBJ1-1	CASSILGQQNTEAFF
TRBV6-1	TRBJ2-3	CASSQVMTGGLSDTQYF
TRBV19	TRBJ1-1	CASSPVGLANTEAFF
TRBV6-1	TRBJ1-1	CASKGGTGMNTEAFF
TRBV6-2/TRBV6-3	TRBJ2-1	CASNGGSGYLSYNEQFF
TRBV7-8	TRBJ2-3	CASSLERLAAYDTQYF
TRBV19	TRBJ2-1	CASSPTSGTSYNEQFF
TRBV20-1	TRBJ2-3	CSATYRGTDTQYF
TRBV11-2	TRBJ2-7	CASSSTGGEQYF
TRBV6-5	TRBJ1-2	CASSPVRGGGYTF
TRBV12-3/TRBV12-4	TRBJ1-2	CASSLRQKAGGYTF
TRBV29-1	TRBJ2-1	CSVGPRSHNEQFF
TRBV5-8	TRBJ1-5	CASVQGNQPQHF
TRBV29-1	TRBJ2-5	CSVERGWGMETQYF
TRBV20-1	TRBJ2-3	CSTVAHRIRTDTQYF
TRBV7-9	TRBJ2-4	CASSFGGEAKNIQYF
TRBV19	TRBJ2-5	CASKGGTASVETQYF
TRBV7-8	TRBJ2-3	CASSLRTSGGYSTDTQYF
TRBV9	TRBJ2-2	CASSPRGQGATGELFF
TRBV14	TRBJ2-7	CASSGTLKYEQYF
TRBV7-2	TRBJ1-4	CASRTNEKLFF
TRBV7-2	TRBJ2-3	CASSPHTRDTQYF
TRBV5-4	TRBJ2-5	CASSSRTSFETQYF
TRBV7-2	TRBJ2-7	CASSWGPQGYEQYF
TRBV29-1	TRBJ2-3	CSGTDGTDTQYF
TRBV2	TRBJ2-2	CASKGGSNTGELFF
TRBV20-1	TRBJ2-3	CSARGGPGDTQYF
TRBV29-1	TRBJ1-1	CSVVRAAGNTEAFF
TRBV7-2	TRBJ2-7	CASSPSLGPYEQYF
TRBV20-1	TRBJ2-5	CSARDQGGASGRTETQYF
TRBV20-1	TRBJ2-3	CSASGTSTDTQYF
TRBV12-3/TRBV12-4	TRBJ2-7	CASRGGGYEQYF